This T cell receptor (beta chain) was found in a study of response to subunit inactivated influenza vaccine. This clonotype was found a few times. TCRdb called the RT-PCR reads again in MiXCR, with one record for every CDR3 protein. The data show 280,000 or so distinct CDR3 sequences, roughly 22% seen once. The junction had 3 bases not matched to a gene; V was cut back by 1 base and J by 0 bases. The CDR3 extends over 17 amino acids. The V call is TRBV12-3 or TRBV12-4, the J call TRBJ1-6, with TRBD1 identical over 7 bases. This receptor was taken from a man aged 45 to 75 who received an inactivated influenza vaccine. The input for sequencing was PBMCs from blood, taken less than 22 months after vaccination. This CDR3 is CASSLGTGSSYNSPLHF. CDR3 in DNA: TGTGCCAGCAGTTTAGGGACAGGCAGCTCCTATAATTCACCCCTCCACTTT.